These T cell receptor beta chains were read from a single sample in a study of molecular identifiers for immune sequencing clone quantification. A single record per CDR3 protein comes from TCRdb applying MiXCR to the PCR reads. The sample carries about 630,000 distinct CDR3 sequences, roughly 25% recorded once. Material: naive CD8+ T cells from blood, with Jurkat cell RNA spiked in. These receptors originate from a human donor in good health. Some libraries in this study had Jurkat cell RNA spiked in. Each CDR3 is given with its conserved first and last residue. The order of the fields is V gene, D gene, J gene, CDR3 protein. D genes are given only for firm matches.

>TRBV20-1|NA|TRBJ2-2
CSARVGGASNTGELFF
>TRBV19|TRBD2|TRBJ2-7
CASRGTSGSLYEQYF
>TRBV14|TRBD2|TRBJ2-1
CASTIAGSSYNVQFF
>TRBV5-1|NA|TRBJ1-1
CASSSRNMNTEAFF
>TRBV15|NA|TRBJ2-7
CATSRDTIGTLAYEQYF
>TRBV20-1|NA|TRBJ1-3
CSAKEDYSGNTIYF
>TRBV27|NA|TRBJ2-5
CASSPLVPNIEETQYF
>TRBV9|NA|TRBJ2-2
CASTPGDTGELFF
>TRBV4-3|NA|TRBJ2-2
CASSQAISRGTGELFF
>TRBV7-9|NA|TRBJ1-6
CASSPVGGASYNSPLHF
>TRBV12-3/TRBV12-4|NA|TRBJ2-5
CASSFRQPQETQYF
>TRBV30|NA|TRBJ2-7
CAWIPPDF
>TRBV12-3/TRBV12-4|NA|TRBJ1-2
CASSFSDSNYGYTF
>TRBV20-1|TRBD1|TRBJ2-7
CSAGDREFVYEQYF
>TRBV7-9|NA|TRBJ2-5
CASSSSGDREETQYF
>TRBV7-9|TRBD2|TRBJ2-2
CASRREANTGELFF
>TRBV10-3|NA|TRBJ2-7
CAILPDSSYEQYF
>TRBV4-1|NA|TRBJ2-7
CASSPKGGAYEQYF
>TRBV4-1|NA|TRBJ1-1
CASSQVSPLNTEAFF
>TRBV9|NA|TRBJ2-7
CASSGPPAYGQYF
>TRBV20-1|NA|TRBJ1-5
CSARDLRNQPQHF
>TRBV4-3|NA|TRBJ2-7
CASSQSRGPFYEQYF
>TRBV7-8|TRBD2|TRBJ2-1
CASSLLGVAGFSYNEQFF
>TRBV6-5|TRBD1|TRBJ1-2
CASSRTGLLVYGYTF
>TRBV29-1|TRBD2|TRBJ2-3
CSASEPRTSLIGDTQYF
>TRBV30|NA|TRBJ1-6
CAWSVYGRHTDSPLHF
>TRBV18|NA|TRBJ2-3
CASSPPSPADTQYF
>TRBV7-3|TRBD1|TRBJ2-7
CASSLGQGMGEQYF
>TRBV6-5|TRBD1|TRBJ2-7
CASSRDRADYEQYF
>TRBV4-2|TRBD2|TRBJ2-5
CACSPMTSGRWQETQYF
>TRBV20-1|NA|TRBJ2-7
CSARSRTNSYEQYF
>TRBV2|TRBD1|TRBJ2-7
CASSAQGEYEQYF
>TRBV6-6|TRBD2|TRBJ2-2
CASSYSTSGGPHTGELFF
>TRBV18|TRBD1|TRBJ2-5
CASSPRQGSDQETQYF
>TRBV7-9|TRBD1|TRBJ2-7
CASTGSGQGHEQYF
>TRBV28|TRBD1|TRBJ2-3
CASRPDSGGTQYF
>TRBV4-1|NA|TRBJ1-5
CASSRAQGNSNQPQHF
>TRBV5-4|TRBD1|TRBJ2-7
CASSHGQGFEQYF
>TRBV12-3/TRBV12-4|TRBD1|TRBJ1-5
CASRAGQGSNQPQHF
>TRBV7-2|TRBD1|TRBJ1-4
CASSLGDRVYEKLFF
>TRBV7-2|NA|TRBJ2-7
CASSSYLLVSYEQYF
>TRBV20-1|NA|TRBJ2-7
CSARRADSYEQYF
>TRBV28|NA|TRBJ1-2
CASSPDSYNYGYTF
>TRBV4-1|NA|TRBJ2-6
CASSQDPQGRISGANVPTF
>TRBV7-9|NA|TRBJ2-7
CASSPAGDDYEQYF
>TRBV7-6|NA|TRBJ2-5
CASSLGRGETQYF
>TRBV3-1|NA|TRBJ2-1
CASSQASRAIFDEQFF
>TRBV12-3/TRBV12-4|TRBD1|TRBJ1-1
CASTAGGTEAFF
>TRBV10-3|NA|TRBJ2-7
CAISEGLGPYEQYF
>TRBV7-9|NA|TRBJ2-1
CASSLASLFSNEQFF
>TRBV30|NA|TRBJ2-7
CAWSVLGLDEQYF
>TRBV19|TRBD2|TRBJ2-7
CASSWGLAEEQYF
>TRBV19|NA|TRBJ2-1
CASSTYVLAVHEQFF
>TRBV21-1|NA|TRBJ2-2
CASSKPQGLAGVRDTGELFF
>TRBV11-2|TRBD2|TRBJ2-1
CASSLFPGLGPVYEQFF